The rows below give T cell receptor beta chains drawn from one sample of a study of blood T cells in healthy people across ages. MiXCR, run by TCRdb on the 5' RACE reads, gives a single entry per CDR3 protein. The profile shows about 1,400,000 distinct CDR3 sequences, approximately 60% of them singletons. Material: blood. Every receptor here comes from a man aged 18 to 30 in good health. Each CDR3 is given with its conserved first and last residue. The D gene is left open where the match is weak. Size values are once, few and many counts, or a class for expanded clones, and some rows have none.

12	TRBV29-1	.	TRBJ1-2	few	TGCAGCGTTGTTAGGGGAGCTGGCGGCTACACCTTC	CSVVRGAGGYTF
15	TRBV6-5	TRBD1	TRBJ1-2	.	TGTGCCAGCAGTTATTCAATCGGACAGGGGAACGGCTACACCTTC	CASSYSIGQGNGYTF
15	TRBV6-1	.	TRBJ2-5	.	TGTGCCAGCAGTGAAATAGGGGCTAGCGCTGAGACCCAGTACTTC	CASSEIGASAETQYF
15	TRBV4-2	.	TRBJ2-2	.	TGTGCCAGCAGCCGGGGGGGCCAGTACACCGGGGAGCTGTTTTTT	CASSRGGQYTGELFF
15	TRBV6-6	TRBD1	TRBJ1-1	.	TGTGCCAGCAGTGACCGACAGGGGGGGAACACTGAAGCTTTCTTT	CASSDRQGGNTEAFF
18	TRBV13	TRBD2	TRBJ2-4	.	TGTGCCAGTAGCAATACTCGGGGGGGTGGACTAGCCAAAAACATTCAGTACTTC	CASSNTRGGGLAKNIQYF
14	TRBV20-1	TRBD2	TRBJ2-2	.	TGCAGTGCTAGTTTAGCGGGATCTACCGGGGAGCTGTTTTTT	CSASLAGSTGELFF
14	TRBV20-1	.	TRBJ2-5	.	TGCAGTGCTAGGGTTCGCCTAGGGAAAGAGACCCAGTACTTC	CSARVRLGKETQYF
14	TRBV12-3/TRBV12-4	TRBD1	TRBJ2-1	.	TGTGCCAGCAGTCGGGACAGGGGGCGCACAGAGCAGTTCTTC	CASSRDRGRTEQFF
16	TRBV9	.	TRBJ2-1	.	TGCGCCAGCAGCGTACGTAGGTCCCACATAAACAATGAGCAGTTCTTC	CASSVRRSHINNEQFF
15	TRBV25-1	.	TRBJ2-7	few	TGTGCCAGCAGTGCTAGAGGTAGGGCCCCCTACGAGCAGTACTTC	CASSARGRAPYEQYF
15	TRBV20-1	.	TRBJ2-1	.	TGCAGTGCTAGAGATTACGGCAGCTCCTACAATGAGCAGTTCTTC	CSARDYGSSYNEQFF
16	TRBV6-5	.	TRBJ1-1	few	TGTGCCAGCAGTTGCACGACAGTGGAGGGGAACACTGAAGCTTTCTTT	CASSCTTVEGNTEAFF
14	TRBV29-1	.	TRBJ1-3	.	TGCAGCTTCGTGGCGGGGTTCTCTGGAAACACCATATATTTT	CSFVAGFSGNTIYF